In its sample, the clone carrying this TCR beta chain was seen once. Its antigen is still unknown. Unmatched junction bases numbered 5, after V lost 2 bases and J lost 0 bases. CDR1 is MNHNY and CDR2 is SVGAGI in the germline V gene (reference sequence). The CDR3 has 16 residues. The sample belongs to a study of shared clonotypes between healthy human individuals. Whole-study context: Three plates each covered CD4 naive and memory; CD8 naive two, CD8 memory one.

About 30,000 T cell genomes (approximately 210 ng DNA) went into each sorted-subset replicate. TCRdb keeps only in-frame clones here, not all; method: immunoSEQ multiplex PCR. The sample yields 2 million to 3 million clones, 93% seen once. General study points: What naive subsets generally showed was a larger estimated richness than memory subsets showed.

This chain uses TRBV6-6 with TRBJ1-2; 8 bases map to TRBD1. The material sequenced was naive CD4+ T cells from PBMCs. Stated subset: CD45RA+ positively selected. The receptor's source is a man between 18 and 29 years old in good health. Some clones in this sample may be carry-over from other donors' samples. The CDR3: CASSYTGQGANYGYTF. CDR3 nucleotides: TGTGCCAGCAGTTACACCGGACAGGGAGCTAACTATGGCTACACCTTC.